These T cell receptor beta chains were read from a single sample in a study of blood T cells in healthy people across ages. One entry per CDR3 protein results from TCRdb running MiXCR on the 5' RACE reads. The table includes 550,000 to 750,000 distinct CDR3 sequences, roughly 20% detected once. The material sequenced was blood. The origin of the receptors is a man between 65 and 85 years old in good health. Both conserved end residues are part of each CDR3. D genes are given only for firm matches. The size entry is marked missing in some rows and otherwise reads once, few, many or a size class.

J,D,V,size,CDR3,DNA
TRBJ2-1,TRBD2,TRBV20-1,NA,CSPRGISSGNEQFF,TGCAGTCCTAGGGGAATTTCTAGCGGCAATGAGCAGTTCTTC
TRBJ1-6,NA,TRBV27,few,CASRERDNSPLHF,TGTGCCAGCAGGGAGCGGGATAATTCACCCCTCCACTTT
TRBJ2-1,NA,TRBV29-1,few,CSVADLDEQFF,TGCAGCGTCGCAGATCTTGATGAGCAGTTCTTC
TRBJ2-5,NA,TRBV3-1,NA,CASSQVGRGGETQYF,TGTGCCAGCAGCCAAGTTGGCAGGGGTGGAGAGACCCAGTACTTC
TRBJ1-2,TRBD1,TRBV30,NA,CAWDPGQPYYGYTF,TGTGCCTGGGATCCGGGACAGCCCTACTATGGCTACACCTTC
TRBJ2-3,NA,TRBV2,NA,CASSGQSSTDTQYF,TGTGCCAGCAGTGGACAGTCTAGCACAGATACGCAGTATTTT
TRBJ2-1,NA,TRBV28,NA,CASSISRGLEQFF,TGTGCCAGCAGTATCAGTCGGGGTCTTGAGCAGTTCTTC
TRBJ2-2,TRBD1,TRBV5-5,few,CASSLGQGRTINTGELFF,TGTGCCAGCAGCTTGGGACAGGGGCGGACTATTAACACCGGGGAGCTGTTTTTT
TRBJ2-7,NA,TRBV7-2,NA,CASSLERTYEQYF,TGTGCCAGCAGCTTAGAGCGGACCTACGAGCAGTACTTC
TRBJ2-2,NA,TRBV20-1,NA,CSARDRRGFGELFF,TGCAGTGCTAGAGATCGGCGAGGTTTCGGGGAGCTGTTTTTT
TRBJ2-7,TRBD2,TRBV20-1,NA,CSADSVASGSSYEQYF,TGCAGTGCCGACAGCGTTGCGAGCGGGAGCTCCTACGAGCAGTACTTC
TRBJ2-7,NA,TRBV7-2,NA,CASSLGSGAYEQYF,TGTGCCAGCAGCTTAGGCTCAGGCGCCTACGAGCAGTACTTC
TRBJ1-2,NA,TRBV14,NA,CASSQESGYGYTF,TGTGCCAGCAGCCAAGAAAGTGGCTATGGCTACACCTTC
TRBJ2-7,NA,TRBV6-2/TRBV6-3,NA,CASRNSMYEQYF,TGTGCCAGCAGAAACTCAATGTACGAGCAGTACTTC
TRBJ2-5,NA,TRBV20-1,NA,CSASPGPVNQETQYF,TGCAGTGCTAGTCCGGGACCCGTCAACCAAGAGACCCAGTACTTC
TRBJ1-2,TRBD1,TRBV28,NA,CASIPLIGTGFGLSYTF,TGTGCCAGCATTCCGCTTATCGGGACAGGGTTCGGGCTTAGCTACACCTTC
TRBJ2-1,NA,TRBV2,NA,CASRGAGPYNEQFF,TGTGCCAGCAGGGGGGCAGGACCCTACAATGAGCAGTTCTTC
TRBJ2-7,TRBD2,TRBV12-3/TRBV12-4,NA,CASSFLAASYEQYF,TGTGCCAGCAGTTTCCTAGCGGCCTCCTACGAGCAGTACTTC
TRBJ1-5,TRBD1,TRBV5-6,NA,CASSASRQGRNQPQHF,TGTGCCAGCAGCGCGAGTCGACAGGGGCGCAATCAGCCCCAGCATTTT
TRBJ2-7,TRBD2,TRBV2,NA,CASRVTSGYEQYF,TGTGCCAGCAGGGTGACTAGCGGTTACGAGCAGTACTTC
TRBJ2-7,NA,TRBV5-1,NA,CASSLEAGTSYEQYF,TGCGCCAGCAGCTTGGAGGCGGGTACGTCCTACGAGCAGTACTTC
TRBJ2-7,TRBD1,TRBV7-8,many,CASSLRQGHGEQYF,TGTGCCAGCAGCTTAAGACAGGGTCATGGCGAGCAGTACTTC
TRBJ1-2,NA,TRBV9,few,CASSGRVDYGYTF,TGTGCCAGCAGCGGTAGGGTCGACTATGGCTACACCTTC
TRBJ2-3,NA,TRBV4-3,NA,CASSQEKEHTQYF,TGCGCCAGCAGCCAAGAGAAGGAGCATACGCAGTATTTT
TRBJ2-1,TRBD2,TRBV11-2,NA,CASSATGAGVIHEQFF,TGTGCCAGCAGCGCGACGGGAGCGGGAGTGATCCATGAGCAGTTCTTC
TRBJ2-3,NA,TRBV5-4,NA,CASSSGQNTQYF,TGTGCCAGCAGCTCCGGACAGAATACGCAGTATTTT
TRBJ1-5,NA,TRBV4-1,NA,CASSQEPSRAGGQPQHF,TGCGCCAGCAGCCAAGAACCGTCCAGGGCTGGGGGTCAGCCCCAGCATTTT
TRBJ2-5,NA,TRBV20-1,few,CSARAVGPSGTQYF,TGCAGTGCTAGAGCGGTCGGGCCCTCGGGGACCCAGTACTTC
TRBJ1-4,NA,TRBV9,NA,CDSSVDPVTEKLFF,TGTGACAGCAGCGTAGATCCGGTGACTGAAAAACTGTTTTTT
TRBJ2-7,NA,TRBV20-1,NA,CSASGESYEQYF,TGCAGTGCTAGCGGTGAATCCTACGAGCAGTACTTC
TRBJ2-3,NA,TRBV2,few,CASSTGAAPHRDTQYF,TGTGCCAGCAGCACCGGAGCGGCCCCCCACAGAGATACGCAGTATTTT
TRBJ1-1,NA,TRBV10-2,once,CASSELGQMNTETFF,TGCGCCAGCAGTGAGTTGGGACAAATGAACACTGAAACTTTCTTT
TRBJ1-2,NA,TRBV7-9,once,CTSSSRALGEPSFAVTF,TGTACCAGCAGCTCTAGAGCCCTAGGCGAGCCCTCCTTTGCGGTTACCTTC
TRBJ1-1,NA,TRBV20-1,NA,CSASPPLDRNTEAFF,TGCAGTGCTAGCCCCCCGCTTGACAGGAACACTGAAGCTTTCTTT
TRBJ2-5,NA,TRBV6-5,few,CASSDQGGETQYF,TGTGCCAGCAGTGACCAGGGAGGAGAGACCCAGTACTTC
TRBJ2-7,NA,TRBV28,many,CASIGRTATYEQYF,TGTGCCAGCATAGGACGGACGGCCACCTACGAGCAGTACTTC
TRBJ2-3,TRBD2,TRBV7-2,NA,CASSLKGLALFTDTQYF,TGTGCCAGCAGCTTAAAGGGACTAGCGCTATTCACAGATACGCAGTATTTT
TRBJ2-1,TRBD2,TRBV6-6,NA,CASSQLAGVALGEQFF,TGTGCCAGCAGTCAACTAGCGGGAGTAGCCCTCGGAGAGCAGTTCTTC
TRBJ2-1,NA,TRBV7-9,few,CASSLAIRVRYEQFF,TGTGCCAGCAGCTTAGCGATTAGGGTCCGGTACGAGCAGTTCTTC
TRBJ1-1,TRBD1,TRBV6-5,NA,CASTPGGLNTEAFF,TGTGCCAGCACCCCAGGGGGTCTGAACACTGAAGCTTTCTTT
TRBJ2-3,NA,TRBV7-9,few,CASSLFVRTSTDTQYF,TGTGCCAGCAGCTTATTTGTGAGAACTAGCACAGATACGCAGTATTTT
TRBJ2-1,TRBD2,TRBV6-4,few,CASSDGTSGRAEQFF,TGTGCCAGCAGTGACGGGACTAGCGGGAGAGCCGAGCAGTTCTTC
TRBJ2-5,TRBD2,TRBV20-1,few,CSARDRAGRETQYF,TGCAGTGCTAGAGATCGAGCGGGAAGAGAGACCCAGTACTTC
TRBJ2-1,TRBD1,TRBV7-8,few,CASSSRDSASNEQFF,TGTGCCAGCAGCTCCCGGGACAGTGCCTCCAATGAGCAGTTCTTC
TRBJ2-2,NA,TRBV7-9,few,CASSSPQPANTGELFF,TGTGCCAGCAGCTCCCCCCAACCCGCGAACACCGGGGAGCTGTTTTTT